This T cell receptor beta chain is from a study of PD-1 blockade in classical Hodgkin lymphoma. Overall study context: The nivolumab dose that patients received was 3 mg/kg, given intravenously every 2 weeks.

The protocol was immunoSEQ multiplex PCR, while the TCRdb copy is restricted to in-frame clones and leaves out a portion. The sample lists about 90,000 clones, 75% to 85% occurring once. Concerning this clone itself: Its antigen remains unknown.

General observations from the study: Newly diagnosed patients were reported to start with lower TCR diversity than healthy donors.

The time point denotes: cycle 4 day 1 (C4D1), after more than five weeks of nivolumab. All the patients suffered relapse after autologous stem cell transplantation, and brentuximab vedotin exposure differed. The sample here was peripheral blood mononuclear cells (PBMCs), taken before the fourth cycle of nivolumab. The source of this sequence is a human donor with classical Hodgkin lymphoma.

The DNA for the CDR3 is TGTGCCAGCAGTGAATCCCGGACCGCGCATGAGCAGTTCTTC. Translating gives CASSESRTAHEQFF. This chain links TRBV6-1 with TRBJ2-1; D is uncertain. Germline V gene sequence: CDR1 MNHNS, CDR2 SASEGT. The CDR3 loop spans 14 amino acids. Trimming removed 2 bases at V and 8 bases at J, with 13 bases between.